These T cell receptor beta chains were read from a single sample in a study of T-cell reconstitution after alpha-beta-depleted transplantation in children. TCRdb analysed the PCR reads with MiXCR anew, one entry per CDR3 protein. This repertoire shows some 200,000 distinct CDR3 sequences, about a tenth found once; its top ten account for about 28%. This specimen consisted of PBMCs, obtained before TCRalphabeta/CD19-depleted stem cell transplant. These receptors were taken from a child less than two years old with acute myeloid leukemia, due to receive a stem cell transplant. CDR3s include the opening cysteine and the closing phenylalanine or tryptophan. Each record gives: clone size, J gene, D gene, V gene, CDR3 protein, CDR3 DNA. The D gene is left open where the match is weak. The size of a clone is reported for some rows only, either as once, few or many, or as a class for expanded clones.

clone_size: many
j_call: TRBJ2-1
d_call: TRBD2
v_call: TRBV11-3
cdr3_aa: CASSRGRVNEQFF
cdr3_nt: TGTGCCAGCAGCCGCGGGAGGGTTAATGAGCAGTTCTTC

clone_size: .
j_call: TRBJ2-5
d_call: TRBD1
v_call: TRBV7-9
cdr3_aa: CASSFPGQGETQYF
cdr3_nt: TGTGCCAGCAGCTTCCCGGGACAGGGAGAGACCCAGTACTTC

clone_size: many
j_call: TRBJ1-6
d_call: TRBD1
v_call: TRBV28
cdr3_aa: CASSLRDRAYSPLHF
cdr3_nt: TGTGCCAGCAGTTTACGGGACAGGGCCTACTCACCCCTCCACTTT

clone_size: many
j_call: TRBJ2-3
d_call: .
v_call: TRBV18
cdr3_aa: CASSPYETDTQYF
cdr3_nt: TGTGCCAGCTCACCCTACGAAACAGATACGCAGTATTTT

clone_size: few
j_call: TRBJ1-6
d_call: .
v_call: TRBV4-2
cdr3_aa: CASSRGGTPLHF
cdr3_nt: TGTGCCAGCAGCCGCGGGGGTACACCCCTCCACTTT

clone_size: .
j_call: TRBJ2-7
d_call: .
v_call: TRBV5-1
cdr3_aa: CASSLGSDFYYEQYF
cdr3_nt: TGCGCCAGCAGCTTGGGCTCCGACTTTTACTACGAGCAGTACTTC

clone_size: few
j_call: TRBJ2-3
d_call: .
v_call: TRBV20-1
cdr3_aa: CSARQRSGRTDTQYF
cdr3_nt: TGCAGTGCTAGGCAAAGGAGCGGGCGCACAGATACGCAGTATTTT

clone_size: many
j_call: TRBJ2-3
d_call: TRBD2
v_call: TRBV7-2
cdr3_aa: CASSPGLAGGTDTQYF
cdr3_nt: TGTGCCAGCAGCCCCGGACTAGCGGGAGGCACAGATACGCAGTATTTT

clone_size: many
j_call: TRBJ2-3
d_call: TRBD2
v_call: TRBV20-1
cdr3_aa: CSAATSGVLDTQYF
cdr3_nt: TGCAGTGCCGCGACTAGCGGGGTTTTGGATACGCAGTATTTT

clone_size: many
j_call: TRBJ1-1
d_call: .
v_call: TRBV12-3/TRBV12-4
cdr3_aa: CASSFSSRGNTEAFF
cdr3_nt: TGTGCCAGCAGTTTTTCTTCGAGGGGGAACACTGAAGCTTTCTTT

clone_size: many
j_call: TRBJ2-3
d_call: .
v_call: TRBV6-2/TRBV6-3
cdr3_aa: CASSFYPTDTQYF
cdr3_nt: TGTGCCAGCAGTTTTTATCCGACAGATACGCAGTATTTT

clone_size: many
j_call: TRBJ2-1
d_call: .
v_call: TRBV7-6
cdr3_aa: CASSLFGSGTYNEQFF
cdr3_nt: TGTGCCAGCAGCTTATTCGGTAGCGGAACCTACAATGAGCAGTTCTTC

clone_size: many
j_call: TRBJ1-4
d_call: TRBD1
v_call: TRBV5-1
cdr3_aa: CASSLTPGQGEEKLFF
cdr3_nt: TGCGCCAGCAGCTTGACTCCGGGACAGGGGGAAGAAAAACTGTTTTTT

clone_size: many
j_call: TRBJ2-6
d_call: .
v_call: TRBV5-1
cdr3_aa: CATGTNRISGANVLTF
cdr3_nt: TGCGCCACGGGTACAAACAGGATCTCTGGGGCCAACGTCCTGACTTTC

clone_size: many
j_call: TRBJ2-3
d_call: TRBD1
v_call: TRBV7-3
cdr3_aa: CASSQMTGGGTDTQYF
cdr3_nt: TGTGCCAGCAGCCAAATGACAGGGGGCGGGACAGATACGCAGTATTTT

clone_size: few
j_call: TRBJ2-1
d_call: TRBD2
v_call: TRBV2
cdr3_aa: CASSEFGGRSYNEQFF
cdr3_nt: TGTGCCAGCAGTGAATTTGGCGGGAGGTCCTACAATGAGCAGTTCTTC

clone_size: many
j_call: TRBJ2-3
d_call: .
v_call: TRBV20-1
cdr3_aa: CSARDSSSLDTQYF
cdr3_nt: TGCAGTGCTAGAGATTCATCTAGCTTGGATACGCAGTATTTT

clone_size: many
j_call: TRBJ1-2
d_call: .
v_call: TRBV11-2
cdr3_aa: CASSLGDSIYGYTF
cdr3_nt: TGTGCCAGCAGCTTAGGCGACAGCATCTATGGCTACACCTTC

clone_size: many
j_call: TRBJ1-6
d_call: TRBD1
v_call: TRBV9
cdr3_aa: CASSFSSGTGVNSPLHF
cdr3_nt: TGTGCCAGCAGCTTTTCCTCCGGGACAGGGGTTAATTCACCCCTCCACTTT

clone_size: many
j_call: TRBJ1-2
d_call: .
v_call: TRBV5-1
cdr3_aa: CASSSSQNYGYTF
cdr3_nt: TGCGCCAGCAGCTCTTCTCAAAACTATGGCTACACCTTC

clone_size: .
j_call: TRBJ2-7
d_call: TRBD2
v_call: TRBV3-1
cdr3_aa: CATCQEAGGSYEQYF
cdr3_nt: TGTGCCACCTGCCAAGAAGCGGGAGGGTCCTACGAGCAGTACTTC

clone_size: .
j_call: TRBJ1-1
d_call: TRBD1
v_call: TRBV6-2/TRBV6-3
cdr3_aa: CASSWDRRGVDTEAFF
cdr3_nt: TGTGCCAGCAGTTGGGACAGGAGGGGGGTGGACACTGAAGCTTTCTTT

clone_size: .
j_call: TRBJ2-3
d_call: .
v_call: TRBV10-3
cdr3_aa: CATSEARGDTQYF
cdr3_nt: TGTGCCACCAGTGAAGCTAGGGGAGATACGCAGTATTTT

clone_size: many
j_call: TRBJ1-5
d_call: TRBD1
v_call: TRBV12-3/TRBV12-4
cdr3_aa: CASSLRGISNQPQHF
cdr3_nt: TGTGCCAGCAGTCTCAGGGGGATCAGCAATCAGCCCCAGCATTTT

clone_size: many
j_call: TRBJ2-3
d_call: .
v_call: TRBV11-2
cdr3_aa: CASSPALDSTDTQYF
cdr3_nt: TGTGCCAGCAGCCCTGCCCTGGACAGCACAGATACGCAGTATTTT

clone_size: many
j_call: TRBJ2-3
d_call: .
v_call: TRBV10-3
cdr3_aa: CAIKREWSDTQYF
cdr3_nt: TGTGCCATCAAACGGGAGTGGTCAGATACGCAGTATTTT

clone_size: many
j_call: TRBJ2-1
d_call: TRBD2
v_call: TRBV5-1
cdr3_aa: CASSTPSGAFYNEQFF
cdr3_nt: TGCGCCAGCAGCACTCCTAGCGGGGCCTTCTACAATGAGCAGTTCTTC

clone_size: many
j_call: TRBJ2-5
d_call: .
v_call: TRBV5-1
cdr3_aa: CASSWGDMWETQYF
cdr3_nt: TGCGCCAGCAGCTGGGGGGACATGTGGGAGACCCAGTACTTC

clone_size: .
j_call: TRBJ2-3
d_call: .
v_call: TRBV18
cdr3_aa: CASSPVRGTQYF
cdr3_nt: TGTGCCAGCTCACCTGTTCGGGGGACGCAGTATTTT

clone_size: few
j_call: TRBJ2-5
d_call: .
v_call: TRBV6-5
cdr3_aa: CASSYEGQETQYF
cdr3_nt: TGTGCCAGCAGTTACGAGGGGCAAGAGACCCAGTACTTC

clone_size: many
j_call: TRBJ2-7
d_call: .
v_call: TRBV7-9
cdr3_aa: CASQRGRESHEQYF
cdr3_nt: TGTGCCAGCCAAAGGGGGCGGGAGTCCCACGAGCAGTACTTC

clone_size: many
j_call: TRBJ2-7
d_call: .
v_call: TRBV5-1
cdr3_aa: CASSLQGFGEQYF
cdr3_nt: TGCGCCAGCAGCTTGCAGGGTTTTGGTGAGCAGTACTTC

clone_size: many
j_call: TRBJ1-1
d_call: TRBD1
v_call: TRBV5-1
cdr3_aa: CASSGRQGLNTEAFF
cdr3_nt: TGCGCCAGCAGCGGCCGACAGGGACTGAACACTGAAGCTTTCTTT

clone_size: many
j_call: TRBJ1-6
d_call: .
v_call: TRBV9
cdr3_aa: CASSEGLYNSPLHF
cdr3_nt: TGTGCCAGCAGCGAGGGACTGTATAATTCACCCCTCCACTTT

clone_size: many
j_call: TRBJ2-5
d_call: .
v_call: TRBV12-3/TRBV12-4
cdr3_aa: CASSFSAVQETQYF
cdr3_nt: TGTGCCAGCAGTTTTTCGGCGGTACAAGAGACCCAGTACTTC

clone_size: many
j_call: TRBJ1-2
d_call: .
v_call: TRBV9
cdr3_aa: CASSAGYGNYGYTF
cdr3_nt: TGTGCCAGCAGCGCGGGGTATGGTAACTATGGCTACACCTTC

clone_size: many
j_call: TRBJ2-3
d_call: .
v_call: TRBV7-8
cdr3_aa: CASSPPRQANTDTQYF
cdr3_nt: TGTGCCAGCAGCCCTCCCCGGCAGGCGAACACAGATACGCAGTATTTT